One sample yielded the 24 T cell receptor beta chains listed below, sequenced in a study of tumor-infiltrating lymphocytes in primary liver carcinoma. Alongside blood RNA obtained from unsorted whole blood, germline DNA was also extracted. A primer in the constant region served to generate TCR beta cDNA from 450 to 600 ng of total RNA. Libraries covering TCR beta were generated through three nested multiplex PCR rounds (using a slightly modified ARM-PCR). The first two PCR rounds used TRBV1-TRBV30 primers with a Cbeta primer, approximately 10 cycles each. MiXCR, run by TCRdb on the multiplex PCR reads, gives a single entry per CDR3 protein. Among about 330,000 distinct CDR3 sequences listed, less than 70% were seen once. Sequenced: peripheral blood. Every receptor here comes from a man between 40 and 49 years old with primary liver carcinoma and hepatitis B virus infection.

In its sample, this clonotype was seen a few times. The chain combines TRBV24-1 with TRBJ2-5, with a weak D call TRBD1 (5 bases). The germline gives CDR1 KGHDR, CDR2 SFDVKD. Trimming removed 5 bases from V and 4 bases from J, with 16 bases in between. There are 15 residues in the CDR3. The CDR3 reads CATSGWSGRGETQYF. The CDR3 region has the DNA TGTGCCACCAGTGGTTGGTCAGGGCGCGGAGAGACCCAGTACTTC.

A remark on this clonotype: At one end, the junction sequence differs from germline, possibly due to a read error. The V gene is TRBV6-2 or TRBV6-3, the J gene TRBJ2-1; 8 nucleotides line up with TRBD2. CDR1 and CDR2 from the germline V gene are MNHEY and SVGEGT. CDR3 length equals 14 residues. The chain's CDR3 is CASCYQREHPWQFF. For the CDR3, the DNA is TGTGCCAGCTGTTACCAGCGGGAGCACCCCTGGCAGTTTTTC.

This clonotype was picked up many times. The chain recombines TRBV11-1 with TRBJ2-7; 7 bases agree with TRBD1. CDR3 size: 14 residues. Germline V CDR1 and CDR2: SGHAT, FQDESV (reference sequence). J was trimmed by 1 base and V by 4 bases; bases with no gene match: 4. CDR3 region: CASSSGTDSYEQYF. In DNA form, the CDR3 reads TGTGCCAGCAGCTCAGGGACAGATTCCTACGAGCAGTACTTC.

As for this clonotype: Here the CDR3 omits its conserved ending phenylalanine or tryptophan, so a read error is the likely source. The V and J genes are TRBV10-3 and TRBJ1-6, with D hard to call. V lost 0 bases and J lost 7, with 13 bases in between. The CDR3 has 16 residues. The germline V gene encodes CDR1 ENHRY and CDR2 SYGVKD. The CDR3 sequence is CAISESNLGLNSPLHS. In DNA, the CDR3 is TGTGCCATCAGTGAGTCGAACTTGGGGTTAAATTCACCCCTCCACTCT.

Of note for this clonotype: A much larger clone sits a single nucleotide away, making a read error possible. CDR3 coding DNA: TGTGCCAGCAGTGCCCTCGGGACAGCGAACACTGAAGCTTTCTTT. This gives the protein CASSALGTANTEAFF. The V gene is TRBV12-3 or TRBV12-4, the J gene TRBJ1-1, with 7 nucleotides matching TRBD1. V was clipped by 5 bases and J by 1 base; unmatched bases: 7. The CDR3 consists of 15 residues.

As regards this clonotype: Possible read error: a much larger clone is one base away. As the CDR3 is not closed by the conserved phenylalanine or tryptophan, this likely results from a read error. The genes are TRBV4-3 and TRBJ2-7; D might be TRBD1 or TRBD2, each matching 5 bases. Per the germline V gene, CDR1 is LGHNA and CDR2 is YSLEER. The CDR3 extends over 14 amino acids. Trimming took 0 bases from V and 2 from J, leaving 8 bases between them. CDR3 coding DNA: TGCGCCAGCAGCCAAGATCAGGGACCCTACGAGCAGTACTAC. It translates to CASSQDQGPYEQYY.

A remark on this clonotype: This sequence may be a read error, since a much larger clone differs from it by one base. The chain couples TRBV11-2 to TRBJ2-7; D gene uncertain. CDR1 SGHAT and CDR2 FQNNGV come from the germline V gene. V was shortened by 2 bases and J by 6 bases, with 14 bases between the two germline ends. The CDR3 covers 14 residues. This CDR3 is CASSLFSPRAEQYF. CDR3 nucleotides: TGTGCCAGCAGCTTATTTTCCCCTAGGGCCGAGCAGTACTTC.

Regarding this clonotype: The CDR3 does not close with the conserved phenylalanine or tryptophan, likely indicating a read error. The rearrangement links TRBV5-5 to TRBJ2-5; TRBD2 matches at 14 bases. CDR3 size: 17 residues. Trimming took 0 bases from V and 3 from J; bases not matched to a gene: 4. In germline, CDR1 is SGHKS, CDR2 YYEKEE (reference sequence). The CDR3 loop is CASSLGTSGRNEETQYL. The CDR3 DNA sequence: TGTGCCAGCAGCTTGGGGACTAGCGGGAGGAATGAAGAGACCCAGTACTTA.

For this clonotype: A much larger clone lies one base from this, so it may be a read error. This rearrangement joins TRBV29-1 to TRBJ1-1; D is ambiguous. The CDR3 is 13 amino acids. Germline assignment: CDR1 SQVTM and CDR2 ANQGSEA. The CDR3 bases are TGCAGCGTTGTTGTCAGCTGGAACTCTGAAGCTTTCTTT. It yields the protein CSVVVSWNSEAFF.

Many counts were recorded for this clonotype. CDR3 protein: CASSRSGANVLTF. CDR3 sequence (DNA): TGCGCCAGCAGCCGCTCTGGGGCCAACGTCCTGACTTTC. J is TRBJ2-6 and V is TRBV5-1; D uncertain. Germline V lookup: CDR1 SGHRS, CDR2 YFSETQ. V dropped 4 bases and J dropped 0 bases, with 2 bases sitting between them. This CDR3 has 13 residues. The whole variable domain, remainder taken from reference TRBV5-1 and TRBJ2-6, is KAGVTQTPRYLIKTRGQQVTLSCSPISGHRSVSWYQQTPGQGLQFLFEYFSETQRNKGNFPGRFSGRQFSNSRSEMNVSTLELGDSALYLCASSRSGANVLTFGAGSRLTVL.

The CDR3 bases are TGTGCCAGCAGCTTAGGCCTGGGACTAGCGCGGAGTTACGAGCAGTACTTC. Protein: CASSLGLGLARSYEQYF. This chain uses TRBV13 with TRBJ2-7; 10 nucleotides match TRBD2. The CDR3 has 17 residues. Germline CDR1 is PRHDT and CDR2 is FYEKMQ (reference sequence). Losses at the gene ends were 0 bases for V and 4 bases for J; bases not matched to a gene: 9.

This clonotype was found many times. The CDR3 DNA reads as TGTGCCAGCAGATCCAGCGGGAGTTCCGGGGAGCTGTTTTTT. This sequence encodes CASRSSGSSGELFF. The chain has TRBV5-4 and TRBJ2-2, with 8 bases that match TRBD2. The CDR3 consists of 14 residues. V was pared by 5 bases and J by 6 bases, with 6 bases of the junction left unmatched. Germline CDR1 and CDR2: SGHNT and YYREEE (reference sequence).

On this clonotype itself: A much larger clonotype is one base distant, so this may be a read error. V is TRBV6-2 or TRBV6-3 and J is TRBJ2-2; D not certain. CDR1 is MNHEY, CDR2 SVGEGT, per germline. The CDR3 contains 14 residues. The CDR3, as DNA: TGTGCCAGAAGTTACCCTGGGAACACCGGGGAGCTGTTTTTT. This encodes CARSYPGNTGELFF.

V and J are TRBV5-1 and TRBJ1-1; TRBD1 is a possible D gene (5 bases). Looked up from germline, CDR1 is SGHRS and CDR2 is YFSETQ. The CDR3 totals 14 residues. Trimming removed 0 bases from V and 4 bases from J, with 10 bases in between. The DNA of the CDR3 is TGCGCCAGCAGCTTGGGACAGCCCTTCACTGAAGCTTTCTTT. This encodes CASSLGQPFTEAFF.

This clonotype was counted only a few times. V usage is TRBV6-2 or TRBV6-3 and J usage is TRBJ2-7; 9 nucleotides line up with TRBD1. The germline V gene encodes CDR1 MNHEY and CDR2 SVGEGT. V shed 6 bases, J shed 3 bases, and the junction held 6 bases outside the gene matches. This CDR3 is 14 amino acids long. The CDR3 loop is CASSHRGLGYEQYF. The CDR3 region has the DNA TGTGCCAGCAGCCACAGGGGGCTTGGCTACGAGCAGTACTTC.

On this clonotype: Mismatch with germline at one junction end may stem from a read error. The chain employs TRBV11-2 and TRBJ2-3; D is possibly TRBD2 (5 bases). The CDR3 is 13 amino acids. Germline V gene lookup returns CDR1 SGHAT and CDR2 FQNNGV. CDR3 nucleotides: TGTGCTGTAACTATCGGGAACACAGACACGCAGTATTTT. Its protein product is CAVTIGNTDTQYF.

Points on this clonotype: This may stem from a read error, because a much larger clone lies one nucleotide away. The V and J genes are TRBV6-2 or TRBV6-3 and TRBJ2-7; 7 nucleotides agree with TRBD1. The germline V gene encodes CDR1 MNHEY and CDR2 SVGEGT. The CDR3 covers 14 residues. CDR3 DNA sequence: TGTGCCAGCAGTGACGACAGGGATCCAACTAAAGGCGGCTTC. It yields the protein CASSDDRDPTKGGF.

Regarding this clonotype: This may come from a read error, since a much larger clone is one base off. The CDR3 sequence: CASSRLHSYEQFF. The CDR3 DNA reads TGTGCCAGCAGTCGACTTCACTCCTACGAGCAGTTCTTC. The V gene is TRBV6-5, the J gene TRBJ2-1; D uncertain. This CDR3 comprises 13 residues. Germline V lookup: CDR1 MNHEY, CDR2 SVGAGI. Trimming removed 5 bases at V and 10 bases at J, with 15 bases between.

The chain uses TRBV11-2 and TRBJ2-7; no reliable D call. This CDR3 comprises 13 residues. The V and J ends lost 5 bases and 5 bases respectively, with 13 bases between them. The V gene's germline CDR1 is SGHAT and CDR2 FQNNGV. The CDR3 DNA is TGTGCCAGCAGCCTAGTCATAGGAAACGAGCAGTACTTC. Its protein product is CASSLVIGNEQYF.

The table lists this clonotype with a count of one. The chain uses TRBV7-9 and TRBJ2-2; the D gene could be TRBD1 or TRBD2 (5 bases each). The V end lost 5 bases, the J end lost 6 bases, and 22 bases lay between the germline ends. The germline V gene has CDR1 SEHNR and CDR2 FQNEAQ (reference sequence). CDR3 size: 17 residues. CDR3 region: CASSPSWIGDGPGELFF. In DNA form, the CDR3 reads TGTGCCAGCAGCCCCTCCTGGATAGGGGACGGGCCCGGGGAGCTGTTTTTT.

In the case of this clonotype: A much larger clonotype is one base distant, so this may be a read error. The chain combines TRBV6-5 with TRBJ1-5, with unresolved D. The germline V gene has CDR1 MNHEY and CDR2 SVGAGI. This CDR3 spans 14 amino acids. CDR3 DNA: TGTGCCAACAGTTATGAGAGGGCCCCATGGCCCCAGCATTTT. Residues: CANSYERAPWPQHF.

Notes on this clonotype: The germline gene is not matched at one end of the junction; a read error may be the cause. V usage is TRBV12-3 or TRBV12-4 and J usage is TRBJ1-2; D gene ambiguous. This CDR3 has 14 amino acids. The CDR3 sequence: CDSREGRLNYGYTF. DNA of the CDR3: TGTGACAGCAGAGAGGGCCGATTGAACTATGGCTACACCTTC.

Turning to this clonotype: Because the CDR3 is missing its conserved closing phenylalanine or tryptophan, this is likely a read error. The J gene is TRBJ2-7, the V gene TRBV7-9, with D perhaps given as TRBD1 or TRBD2 (5 bases each). The CDR3 sequence is 14 residues long. Deletions cut 4 bases from V and 2 bases from J, with 12 bases between. Per germline, CDR1 SEHNR and CDR2 FQNEAQ (reference sequence). The CDR3 nucleotides read TGTGCCAGCAGCTCCCGGGACCTCACCTACGAGCAGTACTAC. It encodes CASSSRDLTYEQYY.

Points on this clonotype: A read error is possible here, since a much larger clone lies one base away. This chain uses TRBV4-1 with TRBJ2-4, with D tentatively TRBD1 or TRBD2 (5 bases each). V gave up 2 bases and J gave up 3 bases, with 17 bases separating them. The CDR3 spans 17 residues. The V gene's germline CDR1 is MGHRA and CDR2 YSYEKL. CDR3 residues: CASSQRQGERGKNIQYF. Written as DNA, the CDR3 is TGCGCCAGCAGCCAAAGACAAGGCGAGAGGGGCAAAAACATTCAGTACTTC.